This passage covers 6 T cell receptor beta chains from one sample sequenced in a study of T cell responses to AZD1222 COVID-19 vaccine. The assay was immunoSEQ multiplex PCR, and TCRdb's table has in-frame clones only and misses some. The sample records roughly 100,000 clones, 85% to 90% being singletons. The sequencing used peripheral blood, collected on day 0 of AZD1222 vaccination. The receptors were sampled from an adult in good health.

CDR3 sequence: CASSGRYNEKLFF. DNA for the CDR3: TGTGCCAGCAGCGGGCGGTATAATGAAAAACTGTTTTTT. This chain connects TRBV9 to TRBJ1-4, with D unclear. In germline, CDR1 is SGDLS, CDR2 YYNGEE. The CDR3 is 13 residues long. The V end was cut by 3 bases, the J end by 4 bases, with 7 bases between.

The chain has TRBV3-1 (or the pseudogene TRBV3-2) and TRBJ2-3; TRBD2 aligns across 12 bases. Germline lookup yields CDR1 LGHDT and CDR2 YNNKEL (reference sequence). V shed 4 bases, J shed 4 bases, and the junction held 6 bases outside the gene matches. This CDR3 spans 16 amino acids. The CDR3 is CASSPLRLAGADTQYF. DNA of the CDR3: TGTGCCAGCAGCCCTCTCCGACTAGCGGGAGCAGATACGCAGTATTTT.

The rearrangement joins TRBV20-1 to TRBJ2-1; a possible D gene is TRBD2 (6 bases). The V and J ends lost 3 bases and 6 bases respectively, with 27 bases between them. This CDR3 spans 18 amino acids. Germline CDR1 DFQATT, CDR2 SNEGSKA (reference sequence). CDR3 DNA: TGCAGTGCTAGTTGGGCCGCTAGAGCGTCCTACGGGAGCAATGAGCAGTTCTTC. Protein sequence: CSASWAARASYGSNEQFF.

CDR3 sequence reads: CASRITRAGETQYF. CDR3 coding DNA: TGTGCCAGCAGAATTACTAGAGCAGGCGAGACCCAGTACTTC. The chain has TRBV27 and TRBJ2-5, with D maybe TRBD2 (5 bases). Germline V lookup: CDR1 MNHEY, CDR2 SMNVEV (reference sequence). The ends were cut back, 6 bases at V and 5 bases at J, with 16 bases in the middle. The CDR3 extends over 14 amino acids.

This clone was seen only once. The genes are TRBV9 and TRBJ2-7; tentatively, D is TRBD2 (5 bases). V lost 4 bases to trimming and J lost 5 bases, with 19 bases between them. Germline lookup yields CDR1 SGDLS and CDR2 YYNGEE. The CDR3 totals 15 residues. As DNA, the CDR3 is TGTGCCAGCAGCCCGACCGGGAATCTTCAAAACGAGCAGTACTTC. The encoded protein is CASSPTGNLQNEQYF.

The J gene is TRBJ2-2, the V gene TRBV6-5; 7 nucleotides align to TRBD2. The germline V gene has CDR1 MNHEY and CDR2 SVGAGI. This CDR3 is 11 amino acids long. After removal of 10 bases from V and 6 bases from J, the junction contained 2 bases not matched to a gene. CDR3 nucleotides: TGTGCCACCCGGGGGGCCGGGGAGCTGTTTTTT. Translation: CATRGAGELFF.